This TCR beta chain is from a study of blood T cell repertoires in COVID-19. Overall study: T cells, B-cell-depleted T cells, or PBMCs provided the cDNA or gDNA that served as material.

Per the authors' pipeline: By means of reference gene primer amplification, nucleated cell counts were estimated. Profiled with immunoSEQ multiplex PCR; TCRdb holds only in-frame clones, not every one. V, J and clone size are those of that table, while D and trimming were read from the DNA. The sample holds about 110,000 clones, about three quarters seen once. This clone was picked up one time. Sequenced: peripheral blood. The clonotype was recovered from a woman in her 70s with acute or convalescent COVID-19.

The DNA of the CDR3 is TGTGCCAGCAGCTACTCGGGACAGGGGGATCAGCCCCAGCATTTT. Encoded protein: CASSYSGQGDQPQHF. The V call is TRBV28, the J call TRBJ1-5; 11 positions match TRBD1. The germline V gene has CDR1 MDHEN and CDR2 SYDVKM. This CDR3 spans 15 amino acids. Germline trimming cut 6 bases from V and 5 bases from J; bases unmatched to any gene: 6. Drawing the rest from reference TRBV28 and TRBJ1-5, the complete variable domain is DVKVTQSSRYLVKRTGEKVFLECVQDMDHENMFWYRQDPGLGLRLIYFSYDVKMKEKGDIPEGYSVSREKKERFSLILESASTNQTSMYLCASSYSGQGDQPQHFGDGTRLSIL.